This T cell receptor (beta chain) was sequenced during a study of CD8 T cells in ankylosing spondylitis. Whole-study findings and limits: About 8 highly homologous variants made up a TCR beta motif that seemed to typify ankylosing spondylitis blood. Some of these motif variants have turned up before, in reports on reactive arthritis synovial fluid and blood. Within matched ankylosing spondylitis synovial fluid, disease-linked clones were reportedly significantly enriched.

Each CDR3 protein is one row after TCRdb ran MiXCR on the 5' RACE reads. There are about 150,000 distinct CDR3 sequences in the sample; 44% occur only once, and about 15% lies in the top ten. About this clonotype itself: Its antigen is not known.

Germline V CDR1 and CDR2: SGHAT, FQNNGV. This CDR3 has 15 amino acids. Trimming removed 5 bases at V and 3 bases at J, with 16 bases between. The origin of this receptor is a male donor with ankylosing spondylitis. This chain connects TRBV11-2 to TRBJ1-2, with a tentative D call TRBD1 (5 bases). The sequenced sample was synovial fluid, either unsorted or a sorted T cell fraction (not recorded which). CDR3 protein: CASSPSSMGDYGYTF. The CDR3 DNA reads TGTGCCAGCAGCCCCTCCTCCATGGGGGACTATGGCTACACCTTC. The full variable domain, rest sourced from reference TRBV11-2 and TRBJ1-2, is EAGVAQSPRYKIIEKRQSVAFWCNPISGHATLYWYQQILGQGPKLLIQFQNNGVVDDSQLPKDRFSAERLKGVDSTLKIQPAKLEDSAVYLCASSPSSMGDYGYTFGSGTRLTVV.